Sequencing of this T cell receptor beta chain was carried out in a study of blood T cells in healthy people across ages. Worth noting for this clonotype: Its target is unknown.

Through a sample-barcoded 5' primer and a J-beta primer mix, a second PCR was run for roughly 7 to 11 cycles. TCRdb called the 5' RACE reads again in MiXCR, with one record for every CDR3 protein. The data show approximately 1.5 million distinct CDR3 sequences, approximately 43% seen once. Broader study findings: Among long-lived donors, naive CD4+ cells were more numerous and diversity higher than in aged donors.

The germline V gene encodes CDR1 MNHEY and CDR2 SMNVEV (reference sequence). This CDR3 contains 12 residues. Samples each had at least 5.5 micrograms of total RNA extracted. The TCR was taken from a woman aged 18 to 35 in good health. The J gene is TRBJ2-1, the V gene TRBV27, with D hard to call. The J call may be mistaken, given a closer DNA end match to TRBJ2-7. Sequences were obtained from blood. The CDR3 here is CASTGSPNEQYF. DNA for the CDR3: TGTGCCAGCACCGGGTCCCCCAATGAGCAGTACTTC.